These 32 T cell receptor beta chains were sequenced from one sample in a study of regulatory T cells in long-lasting Graves disease. Time point: persistent/refractory GD, antithyroid drugs over 5 years with positive TRAb. Following extraction of RNA from PBMCs, that RNA was used to make the TCR library. The authors built TCR beta libraries using iRepertoire HTBI primers and Arm-PCR of CDR3 regions. In TCRdb, the multiplex PCR reads were re-called with MiXCR into one record per CDR3 protein. In the table there are about 290,000 distinct CDR3 sequences, 22% of which are singletons. Sequenced material: peripheral blood mononuclear cells (PBMCs), taken when the disease was refractory, from a patient treated with antithyroid drugs. These receptors all come from a female donor with Graves disease.

A word on this clonotype: This sequence may be a read error, since a much larger clone differs from it by one base. V is TRBV12-3 or TRBV12-4 and J is TRBJ2-7, with 9 bases fitting TRBD1. The length of the CDR3 is 15 residues. DNA for the CDR3: TGTGCCAGCAGTATAGCCGGGACAGGGTTCCACGAGCAGTACTTC. Protein: CASSIAGTGFHEQYF.

This chain links TRBV19 with TRBJ2-5, with 7 bases that match TRBD1. Germline lookup yields CDR1 LNHDA and CDR2 SQIVND (reference sequence). The V gene end was trimmed by 4 bases and the J gene end by 5 bases; junction bases not matched to a gene: 13. The CDR3 is 16 residues long. The CDR3 coding sequence is TGTGCCAGTAGTACGGGACAGTACGACCCCCTGGAGACCCAGTACTTC. Protein: CASSTGQYDPLETQYF.

This sequence joins TRBV20-1 and TRBJ1-2, with TRBD1 as a possible D gene (5 bases). Per germline, CDR1 DFQATT and CDR2 SNEGSKA (reference sequence). This CDR3 is built from 14 residues. Deletions cut 6 bases from V and 4 bases from J, with 18 bases between. The CDR3 sequence: CSAPPHAGGYGYTF. CDR3 bases: TGCAGTGCCCCTCCCCACGCCGGGGGCTATGGCTACACCTTC.

The chain combines TRBV3-1 with TRBJ1-4; D remains ambiguous. The germline V gene has CDR1 LGHDT and CDR2 YNNKEL (reference sequence). The CDR3 is made up of 11 amino acids. Trimming took off 3 bases at V and 7 bases at J, with 3 bases between the two ends. Here the CDR3 DNA reads TGTGCCAGCAGCCACTTTGAAAAACTGTTTTTT. This encodes CASSHFEKLFF.

This clonotype occurred many times. This sequence joins TRBV20-1 and TRBJ2-7; either TRBD1 or TRBD2 may fit D (5 bases each). The CDR3 sequence is 13 residues long. Germline V gene sequence: CDR1 DFQATT, CDR2 SNEGSKA (reference sequence). V was trimmed by 3 bases and J by 3 bases, leaving 12 bases between them. For the CDR3, the DNA is TGCAGTGCTAGTGGGACGGATTACTACGAGCAGTACTTC. Translating it yields CSASGTDYYEQYF.

Remarks on this clonotype: One end of the junction fails to match germline, which may point to a read error. The chain recombines TRBV4-1 with TRBJ2-5; TRBD2 agrees at 10 bases. Germline assignment: CDR1 MGHRA and CDR2 YSYEKL. The CDR3 totals 18 residues. For the CDR3, the DNA is TGCGTCAGCAGCCAAGATCCCCCCCCGCTAGCGGGAGAAGAGACCCAGTACTTC. Translated: CVSSQDPPPLAGEETQYF.

The genes are TRBV28 and TRBJ2-2, with D hard to call. The germline V gene encodes CDR1 MDHEN and CDR2 SYDVKM. This CDR3 has 11 amino acids. V was trimmed by 8 bases and J by 5 bases, leaving 6 bases between them. CDR3 region: CASVTTGELFF. For the CDR3, the DNA is TGTGCCAGCGTGACTACCGGGGAGCTGTTTTTT.

This clonotype was counted at least ten times. The chain carries TRBV27 and TRBJ2-2; possibly TRBD2 for D (5 bases). The germline V gene has CDR1 MNHEY and CDR2 SMNVEV (reference sequence). V was clipped by 3 bases and J by 7 bases, with 9 bases between them. The CDR3 runs 13 residues. The CDR3 nucleotides read TGTGCCAGCAGTTTCGGGGTCGTCGGGGAGCTGTTTTTT. It codes for CASSFGVVGELFF.

Only a few counts were recorded for this clonotype. V usage is TRBV7-3 and J usage is TRBJ2-2, with 12 nucleotides matching TRBD2. Germline loops: CDR1 SGHTA, CDR2 FQGTGA. The J segment lost 2 bases and the V segment lost 5 bases, leaving 6 bases of the junction unmatched. The CDR3 loop spans 17 amino acids. CDR3 sequence: CASSELAGGPNTGELFF. In DNA form, the CDR3 reads TGTGCCAGCAGCGAGCTAGCGGGAGGGCCTAACACCGGGGAGCTGTTTTTT.

This clonotype was counted many times. The chain combines TRBV28 with TRBJ2-6, with D possibly being TRBD1 (5 bases). This CDR3 has 18 residues. Germline values: CDR1 MDHEN, CDR2 SYDVKM. V was trimmed by 5 bases and J by 0 bases, leaving 17 bases between them. The CDR3 nucleotides are TGTGCCAGCAGTCACCGACAGCGACTCAGCTCTGGGGCCAACGTCCTGACTTTC. This encodes CASSHRQRLSSGANVLTF. The entire variable domain, with the rest obtained from reference TRBV28 and TRBJ2-6, is as follows: DVKVTQSSRYLVKRTGEKVFLECVQDMDHENMFWYRQDPGLGLRLIYFSYDVKMKEKGDIPEGYSVSREKKERFSLILESASTNQTSMYLCASSHRQRLSSGANVLTFGAGSRLTVL.

This rearrangement joins TRBV29-1 to TRBJ2-7; 10 bases are shared with TRBD2. Trimming cost V 8 bases and J 1 base; bases outside gene matches: 5. Germline V gene data show CDR1 as SQVTM and CDR2 as ANQGSEA. CDR3 length: 13 residues. CDR3 DNA: TGCAGCTACAAACTAGCGGGATCCTACGAGCAGTACTTC. The encoded protein is CSYKLAGSYEQYF.

This clonotype has just a few counts. The rearrangement uses TRBV20-1 and TRBJ2-5; 12 bases match TRBD2. V lost 2 bases and J lost 5; bases outside the gene matches: 0. CDR1 is DFQATT, CDR2 SNEGSKA, per germline (reference sequence). This CDR3 is 13 amino acids long. In nucleotides, the CDR3 is TGCAGTGCTAGACTAGCGGGGGGGGAGACCCAGTACTTC. Translation: CSARLAGGETQYF.

This clonotype has just a few counts. This chain uses TRBV10-3 with TRBJ1-1; perhaps TRBD1 as D (5 bases). The CDR3 consists of 16 residues. Germline V gene lookup returns CDR1 ENHRY and CDR2 SYGVKD. Deletions cut 0 bases from V and 2 bases from J, with 13 bases between. The CDR3 loop reads CAISESSQGPNTEAFF. CDR3 sequence (DNA): TGTGCCATCAGTGAGTCGAGTCAGGGACCAAACACTGAAGCTTTCTTT.

In this sample, this clonotype turned up a few times. The chain employs TRBV20-1 and TRBJ1-1; D is undetermined. V was trimmed by 7 bases and J by 6 bases, leaving 12 bases between them. In germline, CDR1 is DFQATT, CDR2 SNEGSKA (reference sequence). This CDR3 region has 11 residues. The CDR3 DNA is TGCAGTGTTCCGGGTATCGCTGAAGCTTTCTTT. Its translation: CSVPGIAEAFF.

The chain links TRBV7-3 to TRBJ1-1, with TRBD1 as a possible D gene (5 bases). Germline lookup yields CDR1 SGHTA and CDR2 FQGTGA. This CDR3 spans 13 amino acids. Trimming took off 4 bases at V and 4 bases at J, with 10 bases between the two ends. In DNA, the CDR3 is TGTGCCAGCAGCTCCGGGGACGGCACTGAAGCTTTCTTT. It is translated as CASSSGDGTEAFF.

This clonotype has more than one count but fewer than ten. V is TRBV6-2 or TRBV6-3 and J is TRBJ2-7, with a tentative D call TRBD1 (5 bases). CDR3 length: 14 residues. V lost 4 bases, J lost 2 bases, and 12 bases lay in between. Germline CDR1 is MNHEY and CDR2 is SVGEGT. The CDR3 DNA reads as TGTGCCAGCAGTTGGGGCATCGGTCCCTACGAGCAGTACTTC. Its protein is CASSWGIGPYEQYF.

This clonotype has more than one count but fewer than ten. CDR3 sequence (DNA): TGTGCCAGTAGTATGGGACAGCAATACGAGCAGTACTTC. Protein sequence: CASSMGQQYEQYF. V and J are TRBV19 and TRBJ2-7, with TRBD1 identical over 7 bases. CDR3 length: 13 residues. J gave up 4 bases and V 3 bases, and 3 bases lay outside the gene matches. Germline CDR1 LNHDA, CDR2 SQIVND (reference sequence).

The genes are TRBV28 and TRBJ2-1; D not certain. Trimming took off 8 bases at V and 0 bases at J, with 11 bases between the two ends. This CDR3 spans 14 amino acids. The germline gives CDR1 MDHEN, CDR2 SYDVKM. CDR3 coding DNA: TGTGCCAGCCAAAGGGTTACCTCCTACAATGAGCAGTTCTTC. Translation: CASQRVTSYNEQFF.

DNA for the CDR3: TGTGCCAGCGGATGGACGGGTGAAGCTTTCTTT. Protein sequence: CASGWTGEAFF. This rearrangement joins TRBV28 to TRBJ1-1; D not resolved. The CDR3 runs to 11 residues. Per germline, CDR1 MDHEN and CDR2 SYDVKM. Trimming left V 8 bases short and J 7 bases short, with 11 bases between.

This clonotype was counted many times. The chain combines TRBV18 with TRBJ2-5; D is uncertain. Germline V CDR1 and CDR2: KGHSH, LQKENI. There are 14 residues in the CDR3. Trimming shortened V by 4 bases and J by 1 base, and 10 bases separated the two germline ends. As DNA, the CDR3 is TGTGCCAGCTCACGCGAACTGGGCCAAGAGACCCAGTACTTC. Translation: CASSRELGQETQYF.

This clonotype was detected many times. CDR3 bases: TGTGCCAGCAGTTTAAGGGGACTTCGGGTGGATCAGTACTTC. This translates into CASSLRGLRVDQYF. The chain couples TRBV28 to TRBJ2-4; D may be TRBD2 (6 bases). The germline CDR1 and CDR2 sequences are MDHEN and SYDVKM. Trimming removed 2 bases from V and 12 bases from J, with 17 bases in between. CDR3 length: 14 residues.

This clonotype was recorded many times. This rearrangement joins TRBV10-3 to TRBJ1-2, with unresolved D. This CDR3 contains 12 residues. The V end lost 3 bases, the J end lost 2 bases, and 4 bases lay between the germline ends. From germline, CDR1 is ENHRY and CDR2 SYGVKD. This CDR3 reads CAISDGNYGYTF. CDR3 bases: TGTGCCATCAGTGACGGAAACTATGGCTACACCTTC.

This clonotype was seen ten or more times. This chain links TRBV20-1 with TRBJ1-1; 7 bases line up with TRBD1. J lost 0 bases, V lost 6 bases, and 4 bases had no gene match. The germline V gene encodes CDR1 DFQATT and CDR2 SNEGSKA (reference sequence). There are 13 residues in the CDR3. The CDR3 DNA sequence: TGCAGTGCATTGGGGACAGTGAACACTGAAGCTTTCTTT. It translates to CSALGTVNTEAFF.

This clonotype was seen many times. J is TRBJ2-7 and V is TRBV28, with D unresolved. The CDR3 loop spans 12 amino acids. Trimming stripped 5 bases from V and 2 bases from J, with 7 bases between. Germline lookup yields CDR1 MDHEN and CDR2 SYDVKM. In nucleotides, the CDR3 is TGTGCCAGCAGTACCGGAGCCTACGAGCAGTACTTC. It codes for CASSTGAYEQYF.

CDR3 loop: CATSAGANTEAFF. The CDR3, as DNA: TGTGCCACCAGTGCGGGGGCGAACACTGAAGCTTTCTTT. The chain is built from TRBV24-1 and TRBJ1-1; maybe TRBD1 (6 bases). CDR1 KGHDR and CDR2 SFDVKD come from the germline V gene. The length of the CDR3 is 13 residues. Deletions cut 5 bases from V and 1 base from J, with 7 bases between.

The chain has TRBV7-8 and TRBJ1-5, with 7 bases that match TRBD1. Unmatched junction bases numbered 10, after V lost 5 bases and J lost 6 bases. Germline lookup yields CDR1 SGHVS and CDR2 FQNEAQ. This CDR3 comprises 15 residues. The CDR3 sequence: CASSTRQGVGQPQHF. CDR3 coding DNA: TGTGCCAGCAGCACGAGACAGGGAGTGGGTCAGCCCCAGCATTTT.

This clonotype came up many times. The chain uses TRBV20-1 and TRBJ2-2, with 7 bases lining up with TRBD1. The trim removed 6 bases at V and 2 bases at J, leaving 9 bases unmatched. This CDR3 is 15 amino acids long. Germline CDR1 and CDR2: DFQATT and SNEGSKA (reference sequence). The CDR3 reads CSAPRTGLNTGELFF. CDR3 in DNA: TGCAGTGCGCCGAGGACAGGCTTAAACACCGGGGAGCTGTTTTTT.

Points on this clonotype: It is likely a read error, because the conserved phenylalanine at the end of the CDR3 is missing. The chain employs TRBV27 and TRBJ1-2; D is unresolved. Looked up from germline, CDR1 is MNHEY and CDR2 is SMNVEV (reference sequence). The ends were cut back, 4 bases at V and 4 bases at J, with 7 bases in the middle. The CDR3 has 12 amino acids. As DNA, the CDR3 is TGTGCCAGCAGTTCGGGTGGCTATGGCTACACCATC. Translating it yields CASSSGGYGYTI.

V gene TRBV18 combines with J gene TRBJ1-3, with D tentatively TRBD1 (5 bases). The germline gives CDR1 KGHSH, CDR2 LQKENI. Trimming shortened V by 3 bases and J by 0 bases, and 12 bases separated the two germline ends. The length of the CDR3 is 16 residues. The CDR3: CASSPGTLSSGNTIYF. The CDR3 DNA reads as TGTGCCAGCTCACCCGGGACTTTAAGCTCTGGAAACACCATATATTTT.

The chain couples TRBV5-1 to TRBJ1-6, with D perhaps matching TRBD1 (5 bases). This CDR3 comprises 13 residues. The ends were cut back, 5 bases at V and 8 bases at J, with 11 bases in the middle. CDR1 is SGHRS, CDR2 YFSETQ, per germline. The CDR3 here is CASRPVGDSPLHF. The CDR3 DNA reads as TGCGCCAGCAGGCCGGTAGGGGATTCACCCCTCCACTTT.

This clonotype was counted at least ten times. The chain is built from TRBV11-2 and TRBJ1-2; no clear D gene. The CDR3 length is 13 residues. V was trimmed by 1 base and J by 1 base, leaving 4 bases between them. Germline CDR1 reads SGHAT; CDR2 reads FQNNGV. The CDR3 region has the DNA TGTGCCAGCAGCTTAGGGATTAACTATGGCTACACCTTC. Translation: CASSLGINYGYTF.

The chain employs TRBV20-1 and TRBJ1-1; 7 nucleotides line up with TRBD1. The CDR3 contains 15 residues. Germline V gene data show CDR1 as DFQATT and CDR2 as SNEGSKA (reference sequence). Unmatched junction bases numbered 14, after V lost 0 bases and J lost 10 bases. The CDR3 DNA sequence: TGCAGTGCTAGAGATGGGGGACAGCTTGACTTTGGAGCTTTCTTT. This translates into CSARDGGQLDFGAFF.